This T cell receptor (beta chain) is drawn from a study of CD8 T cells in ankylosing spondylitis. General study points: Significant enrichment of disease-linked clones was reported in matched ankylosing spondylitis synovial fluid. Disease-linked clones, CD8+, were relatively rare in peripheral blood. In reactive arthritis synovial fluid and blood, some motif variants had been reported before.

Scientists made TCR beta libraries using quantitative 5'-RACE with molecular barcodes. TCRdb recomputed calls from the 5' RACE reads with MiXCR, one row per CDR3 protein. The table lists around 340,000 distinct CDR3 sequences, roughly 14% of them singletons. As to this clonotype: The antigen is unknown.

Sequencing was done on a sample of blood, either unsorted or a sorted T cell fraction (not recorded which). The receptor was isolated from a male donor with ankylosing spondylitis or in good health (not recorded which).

Here the CDR3 reads CASSLRGPEKLFF. As DNA, the CDR3 is TGCGCCAGCAGCCTCAGGGGTCCTGAAAAACTGTTTTTT. This sequence joins TRBV4-1 and TRBJ1-4, with TRBD1 as a possible D gene (6 bases). CDR3 size: 13 residues. V was pared by 4 bases and J by 7 bases, with 10 bases between. CDR1 is MGHRA and CDR2 is YSYEKL in the germline V gene.